The 2 T cell receptor beta chains below come from one sample, sequenced in a study of primary melanoma T cells and metastatic recurrence. The repertoire was sequenced with immunoSEQ multiplex PCR; TCRdb's copy has only in-frame clones and lacks some. The data contain roughly 290 clones, 70% to 80% of them seen just once; the ten biggest clones take up about 7.4%. Sequencing was carried out using melanoma tumor tissue. These receptors all come from a human donor with melanoma.

V usage is TRBV6-8 and J usage is TRBJ1-2; D is perhaps TRBD1 (5 bases). In germline, CDR1 is MNHGY, CDR2 SAAAGT. This CDR3 has 15 amino acids. Trimming pared 1 base from V and 7 bases from J, leaving 16 bases between. DNA for the CDR3: TGTGCCAGCAGTTACTGGGGCGAATCGCCAACTGGCTACACCTTC. Translation: CASSYWGESPTGYTF.

The V and J genes are TRBV30 and TRBJ1-6; TRBD1 aligns across 8 bases. There are 14 residues in the CDR3. Germline V gene lookup returns CDR1 GTSNPN and CDR2 SVGIG (reference sequence). V dropped 2 bases and J dropped 10; count of bases not matched to a gene: 7. The CDR3 DNA reads TGTGCCTGGAGTCGGGCAGGGGGCCGGTCACCCCTCCACTTT. It specifies CAWSRAGGRSPLHF.